Presented here are 13 T cell receptor beta chains from one specimen sequenced in a study of cytomegalovirus exposure and HLA in healthy donors. Both 60 Vbeta primers and 13 Jbeta primers went into the PCR. The data were produced by immunoSEQ multiplex PCR, yet TCRdb's version contains in-frame clones alone and is incomplete. Of roughly 120,000 clones in the sample, approximately 69% are singletons; the top ten hold approximately 6.3%. Source material: PBMCs. The receptors shown here come from a man aged 35-49 years in good health and CMV-seropositive.

This clone was seen only a few times. The chain uses TRBV5-5 and TRBJ1-1; possibly TRBD1 for D (5 bases). The germline V and J ends were trimmed by 2 bases and 0 bases, with 14 bases remaining between them. Germline CDR1 and CDR2: SGHKS and YYEKEE (reference sequence). CDR3 length: 16 residues. CDR3 residues: CASSFRVQIMNTEAFF. DNA of the CDR3: TGTGCCAGCAGCTTCAGGGTTCAAATTATGAACACTGAAGCTTTCTTT.

The chain carries TRBV9 and TRBJ2-2; D remains unclear. Germline V gene lookup returns CDR1 SGDLS and CDR2 YYNGEE. The CDR3 extends over 16 amino acids. V was shortened by 0 bases and J by 0 bases, with 9 bases between the two germline ends. The CDR3 DNA follows: TGTGCCAGCAGCGTAGGTTTTTCCGCGAACACCGGGGAGCTGTTTTTT. It yields the protein CASSVGFSANTGELFF.

The J gene is TRBJ2-3, the V gene TRBV30; a weak D match, TRBD1 (5 bases). V lost 1 base and J 4 bases, leaving 15 bases between the germline ends. This CDR3 has 15 residues. In germline, CDR1 is GTSNPN, CDR2 SVGIG (reference sequence). This CDR3 reads CAWSASRQGSDTQYF. CDR3 DNA sequence: TGTGCCTGGAGTGCCTCCCGTCAGGGATCAGATACGCAGTATTTT.

Worth noting for this clone: The limits of the CDR3 on the DNA are not certain, so only TCRdb's listed CDR3 is given. The CDR3 is CAISAAGVLVDEQYF. The chain is built from TRBV10-3 and TRBJ2-7; the listed D gene, TRBD2, was not tested against the DNA. Germline CDR1 and CDR2: ENHRY and SYGVKD. A total of 15 residues make up the CDR3, ends included.

J is TRBJ1-2 and V is TRBV21-1. TRBV21-1 is shown as a pseudogene. This CDR3 is 15 amino acids long. CDR3 sequence: CASSAGTEVYYGYTF. CDR3 nucleotides: TGTGCCAGCAGCGCGGGGACCGAGGTGTACTATGGCTACACCTTC.

The J gene is TRBJ1-4, the V gene TRBV5-1; perhaps TRBD1 as D (5 bases). Trimming left V 0 bases short and J 0 bases short, with 9 bases between. CDR1 and CDR2 (germline): SGHRS, YFSETQ. The CDR3 sequence is 16 residues long. CDR3 residues: CASSLEGGATNEKLFF. The CDR3 DNA sequence: TGCGCCAGCAGCTTGGAAGGAGGGGCAACTAATGAAAAACTGTTTTTT.

This clone occurred a few times. In DNA form, the CDR3 reads TGTGCCACCCACTTTAGCGGGGCCTCCTACGAGCAGTACTTC. Its translation: CATHFSGASYEQYF. The genes are TRBV6-6 and TRBJ2-7, with 8 positions matching TRBD2. The CDR3 has 14 residues. V shed 10 bases, J shed 0 bases, and the junction held 8 bases outside the gene matches. Germline V lookup: CDR1 MNHNY, CDR2 SVGAGI (reference sequence).

This sequence joins TRBV7-9 and TRBJ2-7; weak D call: TRBD1 (5 bases). V lost 7 bases, J lost 2 bases, and 12 bases lay in between. The CDR3 runs to 13 residues. Germline CDR1 reads SEHNR; CDR2 reads FQNEAQ (reference sequence). CDR3 in DNA: TGTGCCAGCATAGGCGACAGCGCCTACGAGCAGTACTTC. Encoded protein: CASIGDSAYEQYF.

J is TRBJ1-6 and V is TRBV25-1; D unclear. Trimming shortened V by 5 bases and J by 5 bases, and 10 bases separated the two germline ends. This CDR3 has 14 amino acids. Germline loops: CDR1 MGHDK, CDR2 SYGVNS. The DNA of the CDR3 is TGTGCCAGCAGTTTTAGCCTTAATAATTCACCCCTCCACTTT. Translated: CASSFSLNNSPLHF.

The genes are TRBV27 and TRBJ2-5; tentatively, D is TRBD2 (5 bases). The V end was cut by 2 bases, the J end by 5 bases, with 15 bases between. CDR1 and CDR2 from the germline V gene are MNHEY and SMNVEV (reference sequence). The CDR3 runs 15 residues. CDR3 bases: TGTGCCAGCAGTTTAGCTGGACCGAGAGGGGAGACCCAGTACTTC. Its translation: CASSLAGPRGETQYF.

This clone has only a few counts. This chain connects TRBV7-2 to TRBJ2-3, with D uncertain. This CDR3 comprises 14 residues. In germline, CDR1 is SGHTA, CDR2 FQGNSA. The V end was cut by 2 bases, the J end by 6 bases, with 12 bases between. CDR3 nucleotides: TGTGCCAGCAGCTTACAAGCGTTTCGGGATACGCAGTATTTT. Translated: CASSLQAFRDTQYF.

Concerning this clone itself: The CDR3 end shows no conserved phenylalanine or tryptophan, and so a read error is likely. The DNA is left out, because the CDR3 cannot be placed on it with certainty; the CDR3 is given as TCRdb lists it. This sequence joins TRBV5-6 and TRBJ2-3; the listed D gene, TRBD2, was not tested against the DNA. The CDR3 is 12 residues long, counting both termini. Germline V gene sequence: CDR1 SGHDT, CDR2 YYEEEE. The CDR3 reads CASSLAGGPIIG.

This clone has a handful of counts. This chain uses TRBV28 with TRBJ1-1, with D unresolved. The CDR3 totals 15 residues. Germline V CDR1 and CDR2: MDHEN, SYDVKM. Trimming took 3 bases from V and 0 from J, leaving 11 bases between them. The CDR3 loop reads CASSFWGGMNTEAFF. The CDR3 DNA follows: TGTGCCAGCAGTTTTTGGGGAGGGATGAACACTGAAGCTTTCTTT. Supplemented by reference TRBV28 and TRBJ1-1, the full variable domain reads DVKVTQSSRYLVKRTGEKVFLECVQDMDHENMFWYRQDPGLGLRLIYFSYDVKMKEKGDIPEGYSVSREKKERFSLILESASTNQTSMYLCASSFWGGMNTEAFFGQGTRLTVV.